This note documents a single T cell receptor beta chain sequence. What it binds is not known. The sample originates from a study of T cell repertoires in cytomegalovirus infection. Looking at the study overall: As its CMV epitopes, the study selected recently identified HLA-C-restricted and well-studied HLA-B-restricted targets. Matching HLA type and CMV infection were both indicated by public TCR beta signatures.

Study results and limitations: The ex vivo response was dominated by HLA-C-restricted CMV-specific TCR beta clonotypes.

The ends were cut back, 4 bases at V and 7 bases at J, with 20 bases in the middle. CDR3 size: 16 residues. CDR1 is LNHDA, CDR2 SQIVND, per germline (reference sequence). In TCRdb, the reads were re-called with MiXCR into one record per CDR3 protein. This table has approximately 220,000 distinct CDR3 sequences, 35% to 45% appearing once. The sequences come from CD8+ T cells from cultured PBMCs, collected from culture after CMV antigen stimulation. The chain employs TRBV19 and TRBJ2-1; D call uncertain. This TCR was sampled from a human donor in good health (CMV status not recorded). Some clones in this sample may be carry-over from other donors' samples. CDR3 DNA sequence: TGTGCCAGTAGTACCAAGCCCACACAAACCGCAAATGAGCAGTTCTTC. It specifies CASSTKPTQTANEQFF. Full variable domain (missing parts from reference TRBV19 and TRBJ2-1): DGGITQSPKYLFRKEGQNVTLSCEQNLNHDAMYWYRQDPGQGLRLIYYSQIVNDFQKGDIAEGYSVSREKKESFPLTVTSAQKNPTAFYLCASSTKPTQTANEQFFGPGTRLTVL.